One sample yielded the 15 T cell receptor beta chains listed below, sequenced in a study of cytomegalovirus exposure and HLA in healthy donors (dated by TCRdb to the late 2010s). Library preparation employed the immunoSEQ multiplex PCR assay. Held by TCRdb, this immuneACCESS table contains in-frame sequences only and omits some clones. Under half of the omission traces to an unresolved V gene where checked; the cause of the rest is unknown. The sample table records under 100,000 clones; 96% of these occur just once. The top ten clonotypes cover about 1.3% of the sample. Source material: PBMCs. These receptors came from a woman younger than 35 in good health and CMV-seronegative.

This rearrangement joins TRBV18 to TRBJ2-1, with 7 bases identical to TRBD1. The CDR3 sequence is 15 residues long. From germline, CDR1 is KGHSH and CDR2 LQKENI. After removal of 2 bases from V and 5 bases from J, the junction contained 6 bases not matched to a gene. Written as DNA, the CDR3 is TGTGCCAGCTCACCAAATCGGCAGGGGGACAATGAGCAGTTCTTC. It encodes CASSPNRQGDNEQFF.

The CDR3 is CASSSFTTGSYEQYF. The DNA for the CDR3 is TGTGCCAGCAGCTCGTTCACAACAGGGTCCTACGAGCAGTACTTC. The genes are TRBV5-5 and TRBJ2-7; tentative D call: TRBD1 (6 bases). V shed 3 bases and J shed 1 base, with 14 bases lying between them. From germline, CDR1 is SGHKS and CDR2 YYEKEE (reference sequence). CDR3 size: 15 residues. The full variable domain, in which reference TRBV5-5 and TRBJ2-7 provide the parts outside the CDR3, is DAGVTQSPTHLIKTRGQQVTLRCSPISGHKSVSWYQQVLGQGPQFIFQYYEKEERGRGNFPDRFSARQFPNYSSELNVNALLLGDSALYLCASSSFTTGSYEQYFGPGTRLTVT.

The V call is TRBV29-1, the J call TRBJ2-2, with a tentative D call TRBD2 (7 bases). The germline gives CDR1 SQVTM, CDR2 ANQGSEA. Between the trimmed V and J ends, which lost 5 bases and 5 bases, there was a span of 15 bases. The CDR3 has 14 amino acids. CDR3 protein: CSVRRAGATGELFF. As DNA, the CDR3 is TGCAGCGTTCGGCGGGCGGGGGCAACCGGGGAGCTGTTTTTT.

The chain links TRBV6-5 to TRBJ2-4; perhaps TRBD1 as D (5 bases). Germline CDR1 MNHEY, CDR2 SVGAGI. This CDR3 has 16 amino acids. V lost 0 bases and J lost 1, with 10 bases in between. CDR3 sequence reads: CASSYSIWGAKNIQYF. The CDR3 DNA sequence: TGTGCCAGCAGTTACTCGATTTGGGGCGCCAAAAACATTCAGTACTTC.

The chain employs TRBV7-8 and TRBJ2-1; weak D call: TRBD2 (6 bases). Trimming left V 1 base short and J 10 bases short, with 20 bases between. The length of the CDR3 is 16 residues. Germline values: CDR1 SGHVS, CDR2 FQNEAQ. The CDR3 reads CASSLGDAGLSREQFF. The CDR3 DNA follows: TGTGCCAGCAGCTTAGGAGATGCGGGGCTTTCGCGGGAGCAGTTCTTC. The full variable domain, in which reference TRBV7-8 and TRBJ2-1 provide the parts outside the CDR3, is GAGVSQSPRYKVAKRGQDVALRCDPISGHVSLFWYQQALGQGPEFLTYFQNEAQLDKSGLPSDRFFAERPEGSVSTLKIQRTQQEDSAVYLCASSLGDAGLSREQFFGPGTRLTVL.

This rearrangement joins TRBV28 to TRBJ1-1, with D hard to call. V lost 6 bases and J 8 bases, leaving 19 bases between the germline ends. The CDR3 runs 14 residues. Germline V gene data show CDR1 as MDHEN and CDR2 as SYDVKM. The CDR3 loop reads CASRTTGRENEAFF. The CDR3 DNA reads TGTGCCAGCAGAACAACGGGAAGGGAAAACGAAGCTTTCTTT.

This chain uses TRBV20-1 with TRBJ2-1; D is ambiguous. This CDR3 spans 11 amino acids. Germline CDR1 and CDR2: DFQATT and SNEGSKA (reference sequence). Trimming took 1 base from V and 9 from J, leaving 7 bases between them. CDR3 loop: CSARVASEQFF. In DNA, the CDR3 is TGCAGTGCTAGAGTTGCCAGTGAGCAGTTCTTC.

The chain links TRBV7-2 to TRBJ2-1; 7 bases fit TRBD2. Germline V gives CDR1 SGHTA, CDR2 FQGNSA. The CDR3 has 16 amino acids. V trimming: 3 bases; J trimming: 6 bases; junction bases outside the gene matches: 11. In DNA form, the CDR3 reads TGTGCCAGCAGCTTTTCTCTGGGTGGGGGGGGCAATGAGCAGTTCTTC. It encodes CASSFSLGGGGNEQFF.

V gene TRBV13 combines with J gene TRBJ1-2; 11 bases line up with TRBD1. The V segment lost 5 bases and the J segment 4 bases; nucleotides outside the gene matches: 3. Germline V lookup: CDR1 PRHDT, CDR2 FYEKMQ (reference sequence). CDR3 length: 14 amino acids. CDR3 bases: TGTGCCAGCAGCACTGGGACAGGGGGCTATGGCTACACCTTC. It is translated as CASSTGTGGYGYTF.

V gene TRBV15 combines with J gene TRBJ2-1, with 8 bases fitting TRBD1. The germline V gene encodes CDR1 LNHNV and CDR2 YYDKDF (reference sequence). The CDR3 spans 16 residues. J was trimmed by 3 bases and V by 2 bases; bases with no gene match: 6. CDR3 residues: CATSRYGQGLYNEQFF. The CDR3 DNA is TGTGCCACCAGCAGATACGGACAGGGTCTCTACAATGAGCAGTTCTTC. Filled out from reference TRBV15 and TRBJ2-1, the complete variable domain reads DAMVIQNPRYQVTQFGKPVTLSCSQTLNHNVMYWYQQKSSQAPKLLFHYYDKDFNNEADTPDNFQSRRPNTSFCFLDIRSPGLGDTAMYLCATSRYGQGLYNEQFFGPGTRLTVL.

V gene TRBV4-1 combines with J gene TRBJ2-7; 13 nucleotides agree with TRBD2. CDR1 is MGHRA, CDR2 YSYEKL, per germline. J lost 5 bases, V lost 4 bases, and 5 bases had no gene match. The CDR3 spans 15 residues. CDR3 in DNA: TGCGCCAGCAGCCCAGGACTAGCGGGAGACCACGAGCAGTACTTC. Translating it yields CASSPGLAGDHEQYF.

This clone was picked up one time. V gene TRBV4-1 combines with J gene TRBJ2-1; D perhaps matches TRBD1 (6 bases). Germline CDR1 is MGHRA and CDR2 is YSYEKL. This CDR3 has 13 residues. V lost 4 bases and J 8 bases, leaving 12 bases between the germline ends. CDR3 DNA sequence: TGCGCCAGCAGCCTCCACAGGGTTGATGAGCAGTTCTTC. Amino acids: CASSLHRVDEQFF.

The chain recombines TRBV6-5 with TRBJ2-3, with 7 bases identical to TRBD2. The CDR3 runs to 12 residues. The V segment lost 9 bases and the J segment 0 bases; nucleotides outside the gene matches: 0. From germline, CDR1 is MNHEY and CDR2 SVGAGI. The CDR3 coding sequence is TGTGCCAGTAGCGGGAGCACAGATACGCAGTATTTT. Translated, it gives CASSGSTDTQYF.

The chain employs TRBV29-1 and TRBJ2-7; 11 bases fit TRBD2. Germline values: CDR1 SQVTM, CDR2 ANQGSEA. This CDR3 region has 13 residues. The V and J ends lost 6 bases and 3 bases, in that order; junction bases with no gene match: 4. The CDR3 loop is CSVLTSGSYEQYF. The CDR3 bases are TGCAGCGTCCTTACTAGCGGGAGCTACGAGCAGTACTTC.

This CDR3 reads CASSNPTGYGYTF. For the CDR3, the DNA is TGTGCCAGTAGTAACCCGACGGGCTATGGCTACACCTTC. The rearrangement links TRBV19 to TRBJ1-2, with D unresolved. This CDR3 region has 13 residues. CDR1 is LNHDA and CDR2 is SQIVND in the germline V gene (reference sequence). Trimming left V 4 bases short and J 4 bases short, with 10 bases between.